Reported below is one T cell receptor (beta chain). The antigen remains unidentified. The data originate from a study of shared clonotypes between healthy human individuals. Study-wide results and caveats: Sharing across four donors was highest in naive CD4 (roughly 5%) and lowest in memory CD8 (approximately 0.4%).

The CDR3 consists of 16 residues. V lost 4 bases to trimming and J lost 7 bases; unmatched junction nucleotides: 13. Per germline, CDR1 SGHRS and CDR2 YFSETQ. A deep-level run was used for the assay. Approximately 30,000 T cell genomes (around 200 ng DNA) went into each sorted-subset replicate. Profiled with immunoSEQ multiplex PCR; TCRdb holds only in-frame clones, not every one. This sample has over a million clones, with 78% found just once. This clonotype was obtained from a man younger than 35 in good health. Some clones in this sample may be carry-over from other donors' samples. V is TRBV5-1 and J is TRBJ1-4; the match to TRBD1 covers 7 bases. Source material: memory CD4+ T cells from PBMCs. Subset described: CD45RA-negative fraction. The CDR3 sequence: CASSQDRASGTEKLFF. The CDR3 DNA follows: TGCGCCAGCAGCCAAGACAGGGCTTCGGGGACTGAAAAACTGTTTTTT.